This T cell receptor beta chain was obtained from a study of T cells in Graves' hyperthyroidism and ophthalmopathy. TCR beta CDR3 sequences were amplified from RNA transcripts. The HTBI primer set drove a first-round RT-PCR of the TCR CDR3. TCRdb fed the multiplex PCR reads into MiXCR, producing one record per CDR3 protein. The table shows 300,000 to 450,000 distinct CDR3 sequences, with 15% to 19% occurring only once. Used for diagnoses were clinical symptoms, serum thyroxine and TRAb, thyroid ultrasound and orbital computed tomography. This CDR3 has 15 amino acids. After removal of 2 bases from V and 6 bases from J, the junction contained 6 bases not matched to a gene. CDR1 is MNHEY and CDR2 is SVGAGI in the germline V gene.

The genes are TRBV6-5 and TRBJ1-5, with 8 nucleotides matching TRBD1. The clonotype originates from a woman between 18 and 29 years old with Graves' hyperthyroidism that later progressed to Graves' ophthalmopathy. The source material was blood. CDR3 in amino acids: CASSYARTGSQPQHF. CDR3 bases: TGTGCCAGCAGTTACGCCCGGACAGGGAGTCAGCCCCAGCATTTT.